This TCR beta chain originates from a study of shared clonotypes between healthy human individuals. Germline CDR1 SGHRS, CDR2 YFSETQ. The J segment lost 3 bases and the V segment lost 4 bases, leaving 7 bases of the junction unmatched. The CDR3 is 16 amino acids. The method was immunoSEQ multiplex PCR; TCRdb's version includes in-frame clones alone and lacks a portion of them. The sample consists of 1,500,000 or so clones, approximately 98.5% of them appearing once. The V call is TRBV5-1, the J call TRBJ1-3; TRBD1 matches at 10 bases. This TCR came from a man aged 30-40 years in good health. The sequencing sample was made of naive CD4+ T cells sorted from blood. Subset of the sample: CD45RA+ positively selected. CDR3 sequence: CASSTGQGGGGNTIYF. The DNA of the CDR3 is TGCGCCAGCAGCACTGGACAGGGGGGCGGTGGAAACACCATATATTTT.